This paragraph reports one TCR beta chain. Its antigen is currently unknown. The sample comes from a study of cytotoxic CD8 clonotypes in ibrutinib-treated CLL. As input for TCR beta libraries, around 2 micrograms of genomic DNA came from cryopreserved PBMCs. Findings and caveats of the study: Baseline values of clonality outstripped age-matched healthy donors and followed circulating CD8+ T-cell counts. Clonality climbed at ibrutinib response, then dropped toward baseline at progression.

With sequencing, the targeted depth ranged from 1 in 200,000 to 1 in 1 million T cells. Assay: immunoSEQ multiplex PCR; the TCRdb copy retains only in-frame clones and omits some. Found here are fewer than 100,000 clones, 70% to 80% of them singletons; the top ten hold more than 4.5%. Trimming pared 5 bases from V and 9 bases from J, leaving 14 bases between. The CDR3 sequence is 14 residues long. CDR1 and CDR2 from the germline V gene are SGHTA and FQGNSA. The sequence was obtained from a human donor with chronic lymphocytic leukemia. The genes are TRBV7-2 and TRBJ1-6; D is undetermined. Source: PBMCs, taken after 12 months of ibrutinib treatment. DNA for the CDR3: TGTGCCAGCAGCGCGGACCTCCATGGTTCACCCCTCCACTTT. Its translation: CASSADLHGSPLHF.